These 4 T cell receptor beta chains were all obtained from the same sample, sequenced in a study of TIL therapy for anti-PD-1-resistant metastatic lung cancer. The time point is: pre-treatment sample, taken before nivolumab and TIL therapy. This was the immunoSEQ v3 assay. Method: immunoSEQ multiplex PCR; TCRdb's copy keeps in-frame clones and lacks some. Of about 43,000 clones in the sample, about 80% were seen once. The sequences come from blood, collected at baseline. The receptors shown here come from an older man with non-small cell lung cancer.

This clone appeared once. The rearrangement links TRBV27 to TRBJ1-2; no clear D gene. Germline V gene lookup returns CDR1 MNHEY and CDR2 SMNVEV (reference sequence). V gave up 5 bases and J gave up 4 bases, with 23 bases separating them. This CDR3 has 17 amino acids. The CDR3 nucleotides are TGTGCCAGCAGTCCGAGAACGCCTAGGACGGCCTCCTATGGCTACACCTTC. It yields the protein CASSPRTPRTASYGYTF.

The V call is TRBV7-3, the J call TRBJ2-2; D remains ambiguous. CDR1 is SGHTA, CDR2 FQGTGA, per germline. This CDR3 has 14 residues. V was cut by 5 bases and J by 1 base, with 8 bases left in between. The CDR3 DNA is TGTGCCAGCAGCCCGGAAGTGAACACCGGGGAGCTGTTTTTT. It encodes CASSPEVNTGELFF.

The chain links TRBV29-1 to TRBJ1-1; tentatively, D is TRBD1 (6 bases). Trimming stripped 6 bases from V and 0 bases from J, with 20 bases between. The CDR3 is made up of 16 amino acids. Per germline, CDR1 SQVTM and CDR2 ANQGSEA. CDR3 nucleotide sequence: TGCAGCGTGGCCAGGGACACTACCTCTTTGAACACTGAAGCTTTCTTT. The encoded protein is CSVARDTTSLNTEAFF.

This clone occurred once. V gene TRBV7-9 combines with J gene TRBJ1-6, with TRBD1 matching over 8 bases. Germline trimming cut 4 bases from V and 3 bases from J; bases unmatched to any gene: 5. Germline V gene sequence: CDR1 SEHNR, CDR2 FQNEAQ (reference sequence). CDR3 size: 16 residues. The CDR3 sequence is CASSSGQGFYNSPLHF. CDR3 in DNA: TGTGCCAGCAGCTCTGGACAGGGCTTCTATAATTCACCCCTCCACTTT.